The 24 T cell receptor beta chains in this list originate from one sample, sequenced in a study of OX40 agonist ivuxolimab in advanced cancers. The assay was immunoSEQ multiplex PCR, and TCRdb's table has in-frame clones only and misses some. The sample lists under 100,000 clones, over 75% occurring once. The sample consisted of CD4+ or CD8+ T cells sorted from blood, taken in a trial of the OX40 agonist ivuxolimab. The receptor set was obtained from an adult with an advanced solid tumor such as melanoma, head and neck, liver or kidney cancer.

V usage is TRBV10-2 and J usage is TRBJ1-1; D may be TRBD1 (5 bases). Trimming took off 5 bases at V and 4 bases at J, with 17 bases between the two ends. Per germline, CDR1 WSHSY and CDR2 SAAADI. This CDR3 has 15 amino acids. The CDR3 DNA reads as TGCGCCAGCAGTAATAACCAGGGATTGGGCACTGAAGCTTTCTTT. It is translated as CASSNNQGLGTEAFF.

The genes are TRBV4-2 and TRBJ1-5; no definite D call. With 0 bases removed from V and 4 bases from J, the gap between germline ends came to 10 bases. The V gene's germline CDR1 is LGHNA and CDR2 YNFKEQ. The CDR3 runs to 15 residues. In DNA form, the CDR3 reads TGTGCCAGCAGCCAAGATGTGGCCAAGAATCAGCCCCAGCATTTT. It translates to CASSQDVAKNQPQHF.

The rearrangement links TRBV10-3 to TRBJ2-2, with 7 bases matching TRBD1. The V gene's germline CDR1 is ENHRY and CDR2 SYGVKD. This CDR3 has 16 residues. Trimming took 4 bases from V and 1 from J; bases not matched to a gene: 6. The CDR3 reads CAISVGQDGNTGELFF. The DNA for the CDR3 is TGTGCCATCAGTGTCGGACAGGATGGGAACACCGGGGAGCTGTTTTTT.

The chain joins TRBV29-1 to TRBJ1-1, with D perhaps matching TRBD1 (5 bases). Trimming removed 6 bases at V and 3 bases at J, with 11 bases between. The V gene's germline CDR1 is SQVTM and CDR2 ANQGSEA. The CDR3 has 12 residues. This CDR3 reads CSVSRQYTEAFF. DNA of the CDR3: TGCAGCGTGTCCCGACAGTACACTGAAGCTTTCTTT.

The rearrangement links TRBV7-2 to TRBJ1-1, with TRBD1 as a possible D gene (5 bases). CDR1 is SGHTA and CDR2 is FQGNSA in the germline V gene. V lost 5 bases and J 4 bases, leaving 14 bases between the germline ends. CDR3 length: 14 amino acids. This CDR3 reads CASSPRGGTTEAFF. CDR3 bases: TGTGCCAGCAGCCCCCGTGGTGGGACCACTGAAGCTTTCTTT.

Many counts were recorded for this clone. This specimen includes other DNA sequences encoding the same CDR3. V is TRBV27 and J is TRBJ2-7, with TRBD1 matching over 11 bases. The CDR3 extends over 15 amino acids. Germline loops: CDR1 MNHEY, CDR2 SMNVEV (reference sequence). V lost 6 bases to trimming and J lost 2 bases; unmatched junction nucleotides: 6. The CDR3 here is CASSRKGQGAYEQYF. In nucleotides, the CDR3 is TGTGCCAGCAGCCGAAAGGGACAGGGGGCCTACGAGCAGTACTTC.

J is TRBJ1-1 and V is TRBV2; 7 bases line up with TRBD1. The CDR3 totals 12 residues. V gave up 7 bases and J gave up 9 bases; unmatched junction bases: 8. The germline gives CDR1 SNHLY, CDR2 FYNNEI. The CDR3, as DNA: TGTGCCAGCACCATTCAGACAGGGAAAGCTTTCTTT. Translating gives CASTIQTGKAFF.

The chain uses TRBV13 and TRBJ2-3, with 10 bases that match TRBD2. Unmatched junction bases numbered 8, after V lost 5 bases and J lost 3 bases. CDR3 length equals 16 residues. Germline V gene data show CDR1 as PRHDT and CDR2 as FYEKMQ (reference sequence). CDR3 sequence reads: CASSREAGGRTDTQYF. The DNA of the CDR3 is TGTGCCAGCAGCAGAGAAGCGGGGGGGCGGACAGATACGCAGTATTTT.

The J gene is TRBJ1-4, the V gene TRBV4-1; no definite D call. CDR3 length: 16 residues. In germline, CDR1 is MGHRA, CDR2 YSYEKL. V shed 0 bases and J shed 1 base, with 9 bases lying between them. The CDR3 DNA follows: TGCGCCAGCAGCCAAGATCAAGGCAGAACTAATGAAAAACTGTTTTTT. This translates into CASSQDQGRTNEKLFF.

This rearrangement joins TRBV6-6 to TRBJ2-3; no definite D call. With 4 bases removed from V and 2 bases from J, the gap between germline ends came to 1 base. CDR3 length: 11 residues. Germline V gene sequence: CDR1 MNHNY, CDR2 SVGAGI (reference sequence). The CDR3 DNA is TGTGCCAGCAGTTCCACAGATACGCAGTATTTT. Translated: CASSSTDTQYF.

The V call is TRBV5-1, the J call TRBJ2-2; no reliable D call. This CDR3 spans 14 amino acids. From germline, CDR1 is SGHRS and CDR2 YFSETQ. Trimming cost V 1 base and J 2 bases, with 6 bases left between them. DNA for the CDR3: TGCGCCAGCAGCTTGACGTCCAACACCGGGGAGCTGTTTTTT. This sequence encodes CASSLTSNTGELFF.

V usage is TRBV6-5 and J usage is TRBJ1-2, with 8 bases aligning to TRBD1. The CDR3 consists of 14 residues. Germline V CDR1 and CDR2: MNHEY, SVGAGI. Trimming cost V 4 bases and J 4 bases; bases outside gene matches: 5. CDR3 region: CASSLTGDGYGYTF. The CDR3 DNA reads TGTGCCAGCAGTTTGACAGGGGATGGCTATGGCTACACCTTC.

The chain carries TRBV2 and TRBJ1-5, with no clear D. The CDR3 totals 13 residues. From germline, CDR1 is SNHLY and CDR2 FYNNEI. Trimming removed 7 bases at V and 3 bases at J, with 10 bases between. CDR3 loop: CASNPGLNQPQHF. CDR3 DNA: TGTGCCAGCAACCCGGGCCTCAATCAGCCCCAGCATTTT.

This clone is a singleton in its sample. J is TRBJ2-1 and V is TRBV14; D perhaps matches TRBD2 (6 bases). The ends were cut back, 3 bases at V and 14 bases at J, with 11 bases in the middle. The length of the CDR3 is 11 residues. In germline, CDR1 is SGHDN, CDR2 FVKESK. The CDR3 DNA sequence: TGTGCCAGCAGCCAGAGCGGGTTGAAGTTCTTC. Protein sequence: CASSQSGLKFF.

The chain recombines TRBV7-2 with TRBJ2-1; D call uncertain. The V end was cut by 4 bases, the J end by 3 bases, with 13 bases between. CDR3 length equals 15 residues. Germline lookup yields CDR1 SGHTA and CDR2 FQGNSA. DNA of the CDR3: TGTGCCAGCAGCTCCTACTGGACGGGCTACAATGAGCAGTTCTTC. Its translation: CASSSYWTGYNEQFF.

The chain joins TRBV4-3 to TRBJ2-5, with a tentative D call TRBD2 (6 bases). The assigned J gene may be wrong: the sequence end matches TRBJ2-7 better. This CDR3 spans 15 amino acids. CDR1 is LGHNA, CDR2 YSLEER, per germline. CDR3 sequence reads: CASSLGRRGSYEQYF. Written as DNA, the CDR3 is TGCGCCAGCAGCCTGGGTCGGAGGGGCTCCTACGAGCAGTACTTC.

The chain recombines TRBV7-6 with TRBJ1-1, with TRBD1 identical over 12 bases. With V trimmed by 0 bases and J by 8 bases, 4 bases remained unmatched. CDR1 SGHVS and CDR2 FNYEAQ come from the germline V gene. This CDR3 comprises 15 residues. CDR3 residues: CASSLAGTGGSEAFF. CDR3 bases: TGTGCCAGCAGCTTAGCCGGGACAGGGGGCTCCGAAGCTTTCTTT. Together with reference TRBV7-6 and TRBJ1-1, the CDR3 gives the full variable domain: GAGVSQSPRYKVTKRGQDVALRCDPISGHVSLYWYRQALGQGPEFLTYFNYEAQQDKSGLPNDRFSAERPEGSISTLTIQRTEQRDSAMYRCASSLAGTGGSEAFFGQGTRLTVV.

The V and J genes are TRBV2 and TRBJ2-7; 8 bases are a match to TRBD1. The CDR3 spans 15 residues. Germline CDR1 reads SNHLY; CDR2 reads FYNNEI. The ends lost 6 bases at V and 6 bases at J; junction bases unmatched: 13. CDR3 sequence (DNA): TGTGCCAGCAGAGCAGGACAGGGTGAAGTAGGCGAGCAGTACTTC. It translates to CASRAGQGEVGEQYF.

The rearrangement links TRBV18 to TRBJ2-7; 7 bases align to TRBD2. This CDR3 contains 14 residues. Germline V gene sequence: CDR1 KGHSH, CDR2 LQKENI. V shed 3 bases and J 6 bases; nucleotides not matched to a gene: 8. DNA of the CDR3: TGTGCCAGCTCACCTTTGGCGGGGGAAATCGAGCAGTACTTC. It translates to CASSPLAGEIEQYF.

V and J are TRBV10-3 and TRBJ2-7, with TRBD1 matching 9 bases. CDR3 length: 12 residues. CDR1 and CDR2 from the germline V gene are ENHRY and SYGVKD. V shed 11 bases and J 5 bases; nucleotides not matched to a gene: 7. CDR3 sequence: CAAGQGVHEQYF. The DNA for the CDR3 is TGTGCCGCGGGACAGGGCGTCCACGAGCAGTACTTC.

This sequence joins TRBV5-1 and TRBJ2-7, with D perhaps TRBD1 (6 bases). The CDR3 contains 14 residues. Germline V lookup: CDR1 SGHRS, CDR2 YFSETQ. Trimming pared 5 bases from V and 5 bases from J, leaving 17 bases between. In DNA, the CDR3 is TGCGCCAGCAGTCTTCGACAGGCTGAGGACGAGCAGTACTTC. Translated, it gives CASSLRQAEDEQYF.

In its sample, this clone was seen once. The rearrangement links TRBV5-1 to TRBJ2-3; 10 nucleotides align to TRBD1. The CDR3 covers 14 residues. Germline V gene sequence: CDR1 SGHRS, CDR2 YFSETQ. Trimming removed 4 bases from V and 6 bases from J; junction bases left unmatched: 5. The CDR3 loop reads CASSTGQGQDTQYF. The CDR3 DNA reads TGCGCCAGCAGCACGGGACAGGGGCAGGATACGCAGTATTTT.

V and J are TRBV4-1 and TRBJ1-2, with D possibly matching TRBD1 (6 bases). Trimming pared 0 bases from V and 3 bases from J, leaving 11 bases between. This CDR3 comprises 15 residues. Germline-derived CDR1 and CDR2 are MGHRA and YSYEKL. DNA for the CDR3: TGCGCCAGCAGCCAAGACCGGGGGCCAGACTATGGCTACACCTTC. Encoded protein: CASSQDRGPDYGYTF.

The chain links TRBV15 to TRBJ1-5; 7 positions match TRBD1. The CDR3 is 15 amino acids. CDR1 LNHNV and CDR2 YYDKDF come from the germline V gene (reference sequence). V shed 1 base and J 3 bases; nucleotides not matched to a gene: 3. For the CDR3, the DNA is TGTGCCACCAGCAGAGGCAGGGGGGACAATCAGCCCCAGCATTTT. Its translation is CATSRGRGDNQPQHF.